Following are 5 T cell receptor beta chains from one sample sequenced in a study of OX40 agonist ivuxolimab in advanced cancers. This table comes from immunoSEQ multiplex PCR, and its TCRdb copy is limited to in-frame clones, with some not included. Here the sample spans over 90,000 clones, 70% to 90% being singletons. The sample here was CD4+ or CD8+ T cells sorted from blood, taken in a trial of the OX40 agonist ivuxolimab. Receptor source: an adult with an advanced solid tumor such as melanoma, head and neck, liver or kidney cancer.

The chain joins TRBV5-1 to TRBJ2-7; TRBD1 might be the D (6 bases). The CDR3 extends over 14 amino acids. Per germline, CDR1 SGHRS and CDR2 YFSETQ. The V end was cut by 1 base, the J end by 4 bases, with 12 bases between. Here the CDR3 DNA reads TGCGCCAGCAGCTTGCTGGACAGAGGGTACGAGCAGTACTTC. It encodes CASSLLDRGYEQYF.

The chain carries TRBV11-2 and TRBJ2-5, with a tentative D call TRBD2 (6 bases). V dropped 1 base and J dropped 3 bases, with 9 bases sitting between them. This CDR3 is built from 14 residues. From germline, CDR1 is SGHAT and CDR2 FQNNGV. CDR3 nucleotide sequence: TGTGCCAGCAGCTTAGCTAGCGTGAAAGAGACCCAGTACTTC. Amino acid sequence: CASSLASVKETQYF.

The rearrangement links TRBV7-2 to TRBJ2-3; 7 bases match TRBD2. This CDR3 spans 13 amino acids. The germline CDR1 and CDR2 sequences are SGHTA and FQGNSA. The ends lost 5 bases at V and 7 bases at J; junction bases unmatched: 6. CDR3 bases: TGTGCCAGCAGCCCAGCGGGAACGTATACGCAGTATTTT. Amino acid sequence: CASSPAGTYTQYF.

V usage is TRBV4-1 and J usage is TRBJ2-3; the D gene is possibly TRBD2 (6 bases). CDR3 size: 14 residues. V lost 1 base and J lost 5, with 10 bases in between. Germline V gives CDR1 MGHRA, CDR2 YSYEKL. The CDR3 region has the DNA TGCGCCAGCAGCCAAGGGCGGGGTAAAGATACGCAGTATTTT. It yields the protein CASSQGRGKDTQYF.

The chain recombines TRBV7-6 with TRBJ1-5; D unresolved. Germline V gene lookup returns CDR1 SGHVS and CDR2 FNYEAQ. CDR3 size: 13 residues. V shed 5 bases and J shed 4 bases, with 9 bases lying between them. The CDR3 coding sequence is TGTGCCAGCAGCACCGGTCTAAATCAGCCCCAGCATTTT. It translates to CASSTGLNQPQHF.